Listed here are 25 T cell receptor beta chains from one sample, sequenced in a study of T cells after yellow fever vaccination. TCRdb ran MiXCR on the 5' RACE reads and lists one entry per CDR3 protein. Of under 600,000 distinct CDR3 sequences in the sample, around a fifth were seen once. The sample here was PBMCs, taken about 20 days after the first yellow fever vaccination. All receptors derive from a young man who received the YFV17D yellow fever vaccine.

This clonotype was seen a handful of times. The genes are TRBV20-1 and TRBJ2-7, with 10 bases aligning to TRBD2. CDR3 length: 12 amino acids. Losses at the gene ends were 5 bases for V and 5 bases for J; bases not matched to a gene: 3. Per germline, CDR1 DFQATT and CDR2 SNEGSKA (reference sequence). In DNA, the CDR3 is TGCAGTGCTCCTCTAGCGGGGGACGAGCAGTACTTC. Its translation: CSAPLAGDEQYF.

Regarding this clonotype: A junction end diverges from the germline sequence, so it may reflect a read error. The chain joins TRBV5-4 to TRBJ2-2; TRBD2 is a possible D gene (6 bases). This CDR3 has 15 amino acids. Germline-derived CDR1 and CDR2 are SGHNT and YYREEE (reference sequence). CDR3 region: CASSAGPQNTGEQFF. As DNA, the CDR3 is TGTGCCAGCAGCGCGGGACCCCAGAACACCGGGGAGCAGTTTTTT.

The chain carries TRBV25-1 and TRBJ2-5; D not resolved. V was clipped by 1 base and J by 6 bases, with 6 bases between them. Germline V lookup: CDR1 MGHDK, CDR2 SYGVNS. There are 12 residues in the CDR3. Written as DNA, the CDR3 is TGTGCCAGCAGTGAATCCGACAAGACCCAGTACTTC. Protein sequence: CASSESDKTQYF.

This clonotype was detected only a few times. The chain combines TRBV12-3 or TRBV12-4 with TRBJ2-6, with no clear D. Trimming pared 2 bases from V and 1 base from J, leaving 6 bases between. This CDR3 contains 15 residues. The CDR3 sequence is CASSLTISGANVLTF. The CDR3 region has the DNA TGTGCCAGCAGTTTAACGATTTCTGGGGCCAACGTCCTGACTTTC.

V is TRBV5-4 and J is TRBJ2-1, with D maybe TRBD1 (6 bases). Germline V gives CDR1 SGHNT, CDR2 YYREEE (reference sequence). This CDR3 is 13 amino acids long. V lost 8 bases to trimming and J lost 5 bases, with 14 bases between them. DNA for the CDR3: TGTGCCAGGAGCCCCGACAGGCACAATGAGCAGTTCTTC. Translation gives CARSPDRHNEQFF.

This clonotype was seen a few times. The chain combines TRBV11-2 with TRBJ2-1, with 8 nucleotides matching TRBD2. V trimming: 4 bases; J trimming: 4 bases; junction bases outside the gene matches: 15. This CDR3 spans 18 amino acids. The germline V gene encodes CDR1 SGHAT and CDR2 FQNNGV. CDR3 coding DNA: TGTGCCAGCAGCTCACGCGGGCGGAGCGGGGGATTATACAATGAGCAGTTCTTC. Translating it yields CASSSRGRSGGLYNEQFF. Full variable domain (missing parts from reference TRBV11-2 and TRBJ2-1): EAGVAQSPRYKIIEKRQSVAFWCNPISGHATLYWYQQILGQGPKLLIQFQNNGVVDDSQLPKDRFSAERLKGVDSTLKIQPAKLEDSAVYLCASSSRGRSGGLYNEQFFGPGTRLTVL.

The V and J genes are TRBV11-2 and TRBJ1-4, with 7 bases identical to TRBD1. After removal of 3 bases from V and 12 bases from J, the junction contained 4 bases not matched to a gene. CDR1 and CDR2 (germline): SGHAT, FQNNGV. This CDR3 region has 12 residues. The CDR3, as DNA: TGTGCCAGCAGCTTTAATGACAGGGAACTGTTTTTT. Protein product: CASSFNDRELFF.

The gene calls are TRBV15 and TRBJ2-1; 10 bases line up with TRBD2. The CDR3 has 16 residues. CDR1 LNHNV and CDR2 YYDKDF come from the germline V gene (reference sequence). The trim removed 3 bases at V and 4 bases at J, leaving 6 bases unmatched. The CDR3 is CATSRVTSGKYNEQFF. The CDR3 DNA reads TGTGCCACCAGCAGGGTTACTAGCGGGAAATACAATGAGCAGTTCTTC. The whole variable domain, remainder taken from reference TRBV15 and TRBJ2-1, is DAMVIQNPRYQVTQFGKPVTLSCSQTLNHNVMYWYQQKSSQAPKLLFHYYDKDFNNEADTPDNFQSRRPNTSFCFLDIRSPGLGDTAMYLCATSRVTSGKYNEQFFGPGTRLTVL.

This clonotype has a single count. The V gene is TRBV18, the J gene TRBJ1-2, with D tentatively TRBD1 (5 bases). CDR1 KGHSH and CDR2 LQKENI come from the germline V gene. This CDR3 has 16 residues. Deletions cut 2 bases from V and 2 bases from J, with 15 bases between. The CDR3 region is CASSPSRALFNYGYTF. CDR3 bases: TGTGCCAGCTCACCAAGCAGGGCCCTGTTCAACTATGGCTACACCTTC.

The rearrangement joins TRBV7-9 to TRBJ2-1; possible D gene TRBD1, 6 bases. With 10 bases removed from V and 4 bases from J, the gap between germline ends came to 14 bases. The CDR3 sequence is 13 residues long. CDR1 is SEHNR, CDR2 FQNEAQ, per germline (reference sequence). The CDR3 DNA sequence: TGTGCCACAGAACGGACAGATTACAATGAGCAGTTCTTC. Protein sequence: CATERTDYNEQFF.

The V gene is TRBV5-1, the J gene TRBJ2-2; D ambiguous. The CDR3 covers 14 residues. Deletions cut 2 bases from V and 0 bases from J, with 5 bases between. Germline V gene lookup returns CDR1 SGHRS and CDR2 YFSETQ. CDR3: CASSFSANTGELFF. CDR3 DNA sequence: TGCGCCAGCAGCTTCAGCGCGAACACCGGGGAGCTGTTTTTT.

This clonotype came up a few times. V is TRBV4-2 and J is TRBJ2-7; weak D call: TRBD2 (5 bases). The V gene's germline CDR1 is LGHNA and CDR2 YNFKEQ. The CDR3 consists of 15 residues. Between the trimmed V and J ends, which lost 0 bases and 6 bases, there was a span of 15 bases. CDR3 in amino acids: CASSQERGAATEQYF. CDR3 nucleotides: TGTGCCAGCAGCCAAGAACGGGGTGCTGCGACCGAGCAGTACTTC.

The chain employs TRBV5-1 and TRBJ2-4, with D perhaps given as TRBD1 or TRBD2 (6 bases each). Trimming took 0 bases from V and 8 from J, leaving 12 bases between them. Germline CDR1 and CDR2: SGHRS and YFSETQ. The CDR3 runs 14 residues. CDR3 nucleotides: TGCGCCAGCAGCTTGGAGGGGGGCGCCGACATTCAGTACTTC. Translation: CASSLEGGADIQYF.

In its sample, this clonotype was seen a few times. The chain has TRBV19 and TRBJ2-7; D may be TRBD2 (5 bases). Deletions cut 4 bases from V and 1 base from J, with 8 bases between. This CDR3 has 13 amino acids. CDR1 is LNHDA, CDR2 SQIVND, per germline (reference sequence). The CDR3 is CASSSGSSYEQYF. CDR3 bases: TGTGCCAGTAGTAGCGGGTCTTCCTACGAGCAGTACTTC.

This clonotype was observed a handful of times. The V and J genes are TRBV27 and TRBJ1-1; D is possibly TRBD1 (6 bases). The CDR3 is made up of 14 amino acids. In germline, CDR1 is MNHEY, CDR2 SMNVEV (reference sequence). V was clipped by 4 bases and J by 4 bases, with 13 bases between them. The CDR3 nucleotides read TGTGCCAGCAGTTCTATACAGGGTGGCACTGAAGCTTTCTTT. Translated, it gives CASSSIQGGTEAFF.

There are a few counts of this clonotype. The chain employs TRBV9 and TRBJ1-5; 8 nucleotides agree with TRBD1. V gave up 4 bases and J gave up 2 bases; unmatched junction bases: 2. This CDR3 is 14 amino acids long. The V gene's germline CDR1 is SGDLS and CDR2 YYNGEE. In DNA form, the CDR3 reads TGTGCCAGCAGCCAGGGGGCAGGCAATCAGCCCCAGCATTTT. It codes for CASSQGAGNQPQHF.

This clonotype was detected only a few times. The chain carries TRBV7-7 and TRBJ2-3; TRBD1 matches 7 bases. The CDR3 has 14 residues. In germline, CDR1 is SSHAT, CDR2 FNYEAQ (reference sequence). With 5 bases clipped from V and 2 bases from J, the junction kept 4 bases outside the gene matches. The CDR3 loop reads CASSQGQFTDTQYF. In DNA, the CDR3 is TGTGCCAGCAGCCAGGGACAGTTCACAGATACGCAGTATTTT.

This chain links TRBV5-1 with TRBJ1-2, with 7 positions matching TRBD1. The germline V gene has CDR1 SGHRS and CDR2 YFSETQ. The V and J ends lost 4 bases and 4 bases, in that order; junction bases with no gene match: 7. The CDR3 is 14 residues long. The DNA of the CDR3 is TGCGCCAGCAGCGGACAGGTACCGGGCTATGGCTACACCTTC. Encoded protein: CASSGQVPGYGYTF.

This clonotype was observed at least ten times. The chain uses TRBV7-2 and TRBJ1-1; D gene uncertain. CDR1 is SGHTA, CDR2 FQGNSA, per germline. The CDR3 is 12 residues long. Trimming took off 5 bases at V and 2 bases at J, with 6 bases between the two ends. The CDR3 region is CASSTYNTEAFF. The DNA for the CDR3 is TGTGCCAGCAGCACTTACAACACTGAAGCTTTCTTT.

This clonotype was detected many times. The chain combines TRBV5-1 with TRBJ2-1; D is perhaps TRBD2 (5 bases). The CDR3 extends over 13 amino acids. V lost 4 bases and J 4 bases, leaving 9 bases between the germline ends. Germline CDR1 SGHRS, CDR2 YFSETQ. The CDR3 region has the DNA TGCGCCAGCAGCGGGCGGGCGTACAATGAGCAGTTCTTC. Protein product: CASSGRAYNEQFF. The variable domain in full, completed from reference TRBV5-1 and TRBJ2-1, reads KAGVTQTPRYLIKTRGQQVTLSCSPISGHRSVSWYQQTPGQGLQFLFEYFSETQRNKGNFPGRFSGRQFSNSRSEMNVSTLELGDSALYLCASSGRAYNEQFFGPGTRLTVL.

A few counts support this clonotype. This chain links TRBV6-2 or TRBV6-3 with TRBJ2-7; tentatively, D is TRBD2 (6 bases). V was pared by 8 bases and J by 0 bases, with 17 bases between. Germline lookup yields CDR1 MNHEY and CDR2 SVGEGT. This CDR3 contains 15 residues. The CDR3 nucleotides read TGTGCCAGCTGGACCGGGGGAATCCACTCCTACGAGCAGTACTTC. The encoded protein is CASWTGGIHSYEQYF.

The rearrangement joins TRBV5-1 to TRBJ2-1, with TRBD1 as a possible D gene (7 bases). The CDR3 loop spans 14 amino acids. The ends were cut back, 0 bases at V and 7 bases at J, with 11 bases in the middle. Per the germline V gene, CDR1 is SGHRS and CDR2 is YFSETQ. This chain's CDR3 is CASSLGQGGNEQFF. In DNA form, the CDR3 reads TGCGCCAGCAGCTTGGGGCAGGGGGGTAATGAGCAGTTCTTC.

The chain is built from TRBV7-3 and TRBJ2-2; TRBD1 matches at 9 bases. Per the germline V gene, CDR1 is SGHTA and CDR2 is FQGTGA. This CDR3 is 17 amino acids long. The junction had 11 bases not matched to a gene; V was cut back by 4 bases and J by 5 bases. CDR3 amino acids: CASSSNRDRVETGELFF. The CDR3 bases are TGTGCCAGCAGCTCGAACCGGGACAGGGTCGAGACCGGGGAGCTGTTTTTT. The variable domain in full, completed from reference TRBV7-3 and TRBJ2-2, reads GAGVSQTPSNKVTEKGKYVELRCDPISGHTALYWYRQSLGQGPEFLIYFQGTGAADDSGLPNDRFFAVRPEGSVSTLKIQRTERGDSAVYLCASSSNRDRVETGELFFGEGSRLTVL.

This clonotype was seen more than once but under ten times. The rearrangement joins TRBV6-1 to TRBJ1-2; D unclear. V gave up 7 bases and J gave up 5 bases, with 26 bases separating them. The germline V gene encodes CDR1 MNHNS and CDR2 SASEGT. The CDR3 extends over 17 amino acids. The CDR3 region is CASNKGHSPYKPYGYTF. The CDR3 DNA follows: TGTGCCAGCAATAAGGGCCACAGCCCCTACAAGCCGTATGGCTACACCTTC.

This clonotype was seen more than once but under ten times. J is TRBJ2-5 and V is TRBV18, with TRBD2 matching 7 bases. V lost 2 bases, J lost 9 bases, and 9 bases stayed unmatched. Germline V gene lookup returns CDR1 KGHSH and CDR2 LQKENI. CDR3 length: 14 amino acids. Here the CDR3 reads CASSPSGTSEAQYF. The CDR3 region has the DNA TGTGCCAGCTCACCAAGCGGGACCTCGGAGGCCCAGTACTTC.